The next 17 T cell receptor beta chains were all read from a single sample in a study of breast tumors, draining lymph nodes, adjacent tissues. Samples came from axillary lymph nodes draining the breast cancer. TCRdb re-derived calls from the multiplex PCR reads in MiXCR, one entry per CDR3 protein. The table records about 130,000 distinct CDR3 sequences, roughly 21% of them present only once. Material: axillary lymph node tissue. The source of these receptors is a female donor with breast cancer. Some clones in this sample may be carry-over from other donors' samples.

A remark on this clonotype: It may be a read error: a sequence one base away is much more abundant. V gene TRBV3-1 combines with J gene TRBJ1-5; D is perhaps TRBD1 (5 bases). The CDR3 is 14 residues long. The germline V gene encodes CDR1 LGHDT and CDR2 YNNKEL (reference sequence). The chain's CDR3 is CASSQGGAGRPRHF. The CDR3 DNA reads TGTGCCAGCAGCCAAGGTGGGGCCGGTCGGCCCCGGCATTTT.

This clonotype was seen only a few times. The chain uses TRBV28 and TRBJ2-7; TRBD1 aligns across 8 bases. Germline trimming cut 7 bases from V and 4 bases from J; bases unmatched to any gene: 15. Germline CDR1 reads MDHEN; CDR2 reads SYDVKM. The CDR3 is made up of 16 amino acids. The CDR3 DNA is TGTGCCAGCAACCAACCGTCCGGGACAGGATTATACGAGCAGTACTTC. Translating gives CASNQPSGTGLYEQYF.

This clonotype has only a few counts. This may arise from a read error, as a much more abundant clone is one base away. The conserved final phenylalanine or tryptophan is absent from the CDR3, which likely points to a read error. The chain combines TRBV7-8 with TRBJ2-1; D is unclear. The CDR3 runs to 12 residues. Germline CDR1 and CDR2: SGHVS and FQNEAQ. Deletions cut 8 bases from V and 1 base from J, with 6 bases between. CDR3 in amino acids: CASGQSYNEQFL. The CDR3 DNA reads as TGTGCCAGCGGCCAATCCTACAATGAGCAGTTCCTC.

The rearrangement joins TRBV3-1 to TRBJ1-1, with D tentatively TRBD1 (5 bases). The CDR3 is 13 amino acids. Germline CDR1 and CDR2: LGHDT and YNNKEL (reference sequence). The V end was cut by 4 bases, the J end by 2 bases, with 8 bases between. The CDR3 nucleotides are TGTGCCAGCAGCCTCCAGGGTAACACTGAAGCTTTCTTT. Protein product: CASSLQGNTEAFF.

The table lists this clonotype with many counts. The chain carries TRBV5-1 and TRBJ1-6, with D hard to call. The V and J ends lost 0 bases and 7 bases respectively, with 11 bases between them. The CDR3 contains 15 residues. Germline V gene data show CDR1 as SGHRS and CDR2 as YFSETQ. The CDR3 nucleotides are TGCGCCAGCAGCTTGGGGTATGGAGGGAATTCACCCCTCCACTTT. This gives the protein CASSLGYGGNSPLHF.

This clonotype was seen at least ten times. V and J are TRBV20-1 and TRBJ2-2, with 9 bases matching TRBD2. With V trimmed by 0 bases and J by 4 bases, 9 bases remained unmatched. The V gene's germline CDR1 is DFQATT and CDR2 SNEGSKA (reference sequence). This CDR3 is built from 17 residues. The CDR3 reads CSARDFGGGGGTGELFF. For the CDR3, the DNA is TGCAGTGCTAGAGATTTTGGGGGCGGGGGGGGCACCGGGGAGCTGTTTTTT.

Ten or more counts support this clonotype. The J gene is TRBJ1-5, the V gene TRBV27, with no clear D. CDR3 length: 16 amino acids. The V and J ends lost 0 bases and 0 bases respectively, with 9 bases between them. Germline V lookup: CDR1 MNHEY, CDR2 SMNVEV (reference sequence). CDR3 loop: CASSLSMDYSNQPQHF. The CDR3 nucleotides read TGTGCCAGCAGTTTATCGATGGATTATAGCAATCAGCCCCAGCATTTT.

This clonotype was counted many times. The chain has TRBV18 and TRBJ2-5; 9 positions agree with TRBD1. Per the germline V gene, CDR1 is KGHSH and CDR2 is LQKENI. Germline trimming cut 1 base from V and 6 bases from J; bases unmatched to any gene: 3. CDR3 length: 14 residues. This CDR3 is CASSPRTGVKTQYF. The CDR3 nucleotides are TGTGCCAGCTCACCACGGACAGGGGTAAAGACCCAGTACTTC. Together with reference TRBV18 and TRBJ2-5, the CDR3 gives the full variable domain: NAGVMQNPRHLVRRRGQEARLRCSPMKGHSHVYWYRQLPEEGLKFMVYLQKENIIDESGMPKERFSAEFPKEGPSILRIQQVVRGDSAAYFCASSPRTGVKTQYFGPGTRLLVL.

This chain joins TRBV19 and TRBJ1-5; perhaps TRBD1 as D (5 bases). The germline V gene has CDR1 LNHDA and CDR2 SQIVND (reference sequence). V shed 5 bases and J shed 4 bases, with 18 bases lying between them. The CDR3 is 16 residues long. This chain's CDR3 is CASSLRSGTVNQPQHF. CDR3 DNA sequence: TGTGCCAGTAGTTTACGATCCGGGACGGTTAATCAGCCCCAGCATTTT.

This clonotype was detected many times. V gene TRBV25-1 combines with J gene TRBJ1-6; D is ambiguous. The V and J ends lost 1 base and 0 bases respectively, with 10 bases between them. This CDR3 has 17 residues. Germline V gene lookup returns CDR1 MGHDK and CDR2 SYGVNS. CDR3 coding DNA: TGTGCCAGCAGTGAATTGACGGATCGCTCCTATAATTCACCCCTCCACTTT. This translates into CASSELTDRSYNSPLHF. Looking up the rest from reference TRBV25-1 and TRBJ1-6 gives the full variable domain: EADIYQTPRYLVIGTGKKITLECSQTMGHDKMYWYQQDPGMELHLIHYSYGVNSTEKGDLSSESTVSRIRTEHFPLTLESARPSHTSQYLCASSELTDRSYNSPLHFGNGTRLTVT.

This clonotype showed up many times. This chain links TRBV20-1 with TRBJ2-3, with D perhaps matching TRBD2 (6 bases). V gave up 0 bases and J gave up 2 bases, with 15 bases separating them. Germline V gives CDR1 DFQATT, CDR2 SNEGSKA (reference sequence). The CDR3 is made up of 16 amino acids. DNA for the CDR3: TGCAGTGCTAGAGAGGGGCTAGCGAGCCTCACAGATACGCAGTATTTT. It yields the protein CSAREGLASLTDTQYF.

The sample holds one count of this clonotype. A much bigger clone sits one base away, suggesting this may be a read error. Without the conserved terminal phenylalanine or tryptophan, this CDR3 likely stems from a read error. The chain joins TRBV28 to TRBJ2-7; unclear D gene. Trimming stripped 1 base from V and 6 bases from J, with 4 bases between. Germline CDR1 reads MDHEN; CDR2 reads SYDVKM. The CDR3 consists of 11 residues. CDR3 DNA sequence: TGTGCCAGCAGTTTATTTCGCGAGCAGTACTCC. This sequence encodes CASSLFREQYS.

This clonotype came up many times. This chain joins TRBV3-1 and TRBJ2-1; 9 positions agree with TRBD2. The V segment lost 0 bases and the J segment 8 bases; nucleotides outside the gene matches: 5. The V gene's germline CDR1 is LGHDT and CDR2 YNNKEL (reference sequence). This CDR3 has 15 amino acids. For the CDR3, the DNA is TGTGCCAGCAGCCAAGACAGCGGGGGGCTGGATGAGCAGTTCTTC. It encodes CASSQDSGGLDEQFF.

This clonotype has only a few counts. CDR3 nucleotide sequence: TGTGCCAGCAGTTTATATCAGTCCGGGGGTCAGCCCCAGCATTTT. Translating it yields CASSLYQSGGQPQHF. The chain joins TRBV28 to TRBJ1-5, with D perhaps TRBD1 (5 bases). The V end was cut by 1 base, the J end by 6 bases, with 13 bases between. CDR3 length: 15 amino acids. The V gene's germline CDR1 is MDHEN and CDR2 SYDVKM.

This clonotype appeared many times. The chain joins TRBV10-3 to TRBJ2-1; unclear D gene. CDR3 length: 11 amino acids. V was trimmed by 6 bases and J by 9 bases, leaving 9 bases between them. Germline V gene sequence: CDR1 ENHRY, CDR2 SYGVKD. CDR3 nucleotide sequence: TGTGCCATCAGAGGAAATTTTGAGCAGTTCTTC. Translated, it gives CAIRGNFEQFF.

In this sample, this clonotype turned up many times. The chain uses TRBV20-1 and TRBJ2-1, with 12 bases lining up with TRBD2. Trimming removed 6 bases from V and 0 bases from J; junction bases left unmatched: 9. Germline assignment: CDR1 DFQATT and CDR2 SNEGSKA (reference sequence). The CDR3 totals 17 residues. CDR3 sequence reads: CSAGGLAGTSSYNEQFF. DNA for the CDR3: TGCAGTGCGGGTGGACTAGCGGGGACAAGCTCCTACAATGAGCAGTTCTTC.

V is TRBV3-1 and J is TRBJ2-4, with D perhaps matching TRBD1 or TRBD2 (6 bases each). Germline V gene data show CDR1 as LGHDT and CDR2 as YNNKEL (reference sequence). Deletions cut 5 bases from V and 4 bases from J, with 15 bases between. The CDR3 is 15 residues long. CDR3 amino acids: CASSSRKGGKNIQYF. CDR3 sequence (DNA): TGTGCCAGCAGCTCCCGTAAGGGGGGAAAAAACATTCAGTACTTC.